This is a list of T cell receptor beta chains from one sample in a study of blood T cell repertoires in COVID-19. Assay: immunoSEQ multiplex PCR; the TCRdb copy retains only in-frame clones and omits some. This table has fewer than 350,000 clones, 75% to 95% appearing once. The sample was peripheral blood. Source of these receptors: a woman aged 25 to 39 with COVID-19, enrolled during active disease. CDR3s include the opening cysteine and the closing phenylalanine or tryptophan. D genes are given only for firm matches. Size values are once, few and many counts, or a class for expanded clones, and some rows have none.

j_gene,v_gene,d_gene,abundance,CDR3nt,CDR3aa
TRBJ2-5,TRBV5-8,TRBD1,.,TGTGCCAGCAGCTCGGGACAGGGGGCGTTCGGAGAGACCCAGTACTTC,CASSSGQGAFGETQYF
TRBJ1-4,TRBV28,TRBD1,.,TGTGCCAGCAGTTTATGGACAGGGGTTCTTGAAAAACTGTTTTTT,CASSLWTGVLEKLFF
TRBJ1-6,TRBV6-5,.,few,TGTGCCAGCAGGCGCTCCTATAATTCACCCCTCCACTTT,CASRRSYNSPLHF
TRBJ2-2,TRBV24-1,TRBD2,.,TGTGCCACCAGTGAACCTACCGGGACTAGCGGTTCCCTCGCGAACACCGGGGAGCTGTTTTTT,CATSEPTGTSGSLANTGELFF
TRBJ1-1,TRBV19,.,.,TGTGCCAGTAGTATCCTAGGTCTGATGAACACTGAAGCTTTCTTT,CASSILGLMNTEAFF
TRBJ2-2,TRBV11-2,TRBD2,.,TGTGCCAGCAGCCCCCGGTGGGCGGGAGAGAACACCGGGGAGCTGTTTTTT,CASSPRWAGENTGELFF
TRBJ2-1,TRBV10-1,TRBD2,.,TGCGCCAGCGCACCTTCAGCGGGAGGGCGAGGCAATGAGCAGTTCTTC,CASAPSAGGRGNEQFF
TRBJ2-2,TRBV9,TRBD2,.,TGTGCCAGCAGTGTTAGCGGGAGGGCCTTCGGGGAGCTGTTTTTT,CASSVSGRAFGELFF
TRBJ1-5,TRBV19,.,.,TGTGCCAGTAGTTCACAGGGTCGACAGCCCCAGCATTTT,CASSSQGRQPQHF
TRBJ1-3,TRBV28,.,.,TGTGCCAGCAGTTCACAGGGAAACACCATATATTTT,CASSSQGNTIYF
TRBJ2-3,TRBV5-4,TRBD2,.,TGTGCCAGCAGCTCCCTTAGCGGGAGGAGAGCGGCAGATACGCAGTATTTT,CASSSLSGRRAADTQYF
TRBJ2-2,TRBV5-4,.,.,TGTGCCAGCAGCTTAGTAGACACCGGGGAGCTGTTTTTT,CASSLVDTGELFF
TRBJ2-1,TRBV5-6,TRBD2,.,TGTGCCAGCAGCTTCCCCGGGACTAGGGGGAACAATGAGCAGTTCTTC,CASSFPGTRGNNEQFF
TRBJ2-5,TRBV11-2,TRBD2,few,TGTGCCAGCAGCTTTGATACGGGAGGGGAGGAGACCCAGTACTTC,CASSFDTGGEETQYF
TRBJ2-7,TRBV11-1,TRBD2,.,TGTGCCAGCAGCTTAGGGCGCGGGAGCTCCTACGAGCAGTACTTC,CASSLGRGSSYEQYF
TRBJ2-2,TRBV19,.,.,TGTGCCAGTAGTATCGGGTACACCGGGGAGCTGTTTTTT,CASSIGYTGELFF
TRBJ2-1,TRBV19,TRBD2,once,TGTGCCAGTAGTATAGCTGGGGGAGGGCCTTTCAATGAGCAGTTCTTC,CASSIAGGGPFNEQFF
TRBJ2-5,TRBV29-1,TRBD2,.,TGCAGCGATATAACTAGCGGGGGTGGGCTAGGGGCCCAGTACTTC,CSDITSGGGLGAQYF
TRBJ1-5,TRBV18,.,.,TGTGCCAGCTCATCCAACTCCTACGGGCCCCAGCATTTT,CASSSNSYGPQHF
TRBJ2-5,TRBV11-2,.,.,TGTGCCAGCAGCTCAGTGGGACATCAAGAGACCCAGTACTTC,CASSSVGHQETQYF
TRBJ1-5,TRBV28,.,.,TGTGCCAGCAGGTTTACCCTGAGACAGTATAGCAATCAGCCCCAGCATTTT,CASRFTLRQYSNQPQHF
TRBJ1-5,TRBV21-1,.,.,TGTGCCAGCAGCAAAGGGTCAGGGCCAAGCAATCAGCCCCAGCATTTT,CASSKGSGPSNQPQHF
TRBJ2-7,TRBV3-1/TRBV3-2,TRBD2,once,TGTGCCAGCAGCCAAGTGGCGGGAGGGCCGGGCGAGCAGTACTTC,CASSQVAGGPGEQYF
TRBJ1-1,TRBV2,TRBD1,.,TGTGCCATACGCTCCAGACAGGGGGAGTTGAACACTGAAGCTTTCTTT,CAIRSRQGELNTEAFF
TRBJ2-7,TRBV4-1,TRBD2,.,TGCGCCAGCAGCCAAGAGGCGGGAGAATGGTACGAGCAGTACTTC,CASSQEAGEWYEQYF
TRBJ2-1,TRBV7-3,.,.,TGTGCCAGCAGCTTAAGGTCTAGCAGAAGCAATGAGCAGTTCTTC,CASSLRSSRSNEQFF
TRBJ2-1,TRBV11-2,TRBD1,.,TGTGCCAGCAGCTCCCGGGACAGGGGCTACAATGAGCAGTTCTTC,CASSSRDRGYNEQFF
TRBJ1-2,TRBV28,.,.,TGTGCCAGCAGTTTGGTGCAGGGGTCTCACGGGGGCTACACCTTC,CASSLVQGSHGGYTF
TRBJ1-1,TRBV4-3,.,.,TGCGCCAGCAGCCAAGAACGGGGAATCCCTGAAGCTTTCTTT,CASSQERGIPEAFF
TRBJ1-6,TRBV7-9,TRBD1,.,TGTGCCAGCAGCTTAGACGGGACAGCTAATTCACCCCTCCACTTT,CASSLDGTANSPLHF
TRBJ2-1,TRBV12-5,.,.,TGTGCTAGTGGTTTGGGATTGTTGGGTAGCGATGAGCAGTTCTTC,CASGLGLLGSDEQFF
TRBJ1-3,TRBV6-1,.,.,TGTGCCAGCACTGAACGGTTATTGAGCTCTGGAAACACCATATATTTT,CASTERLLSSGNTIYF
TRBJ2-2,TRBV7-2,TRBD2,.,TGTGCCAGCAGCTTAGAATCTAGCGGTCTCACCGGGGAGCTGTTTTTT,CASSLESSGLTGELFF